The rows below give T cell receptor beta chains drawn from one sample of a study of cytomegalovirus exposure and HLA in healthy donors. TCRdb's table, derived via immunoSEQ multiplex PCR, lists solely in-frame clones and lacks some. The sample consists of about 150,000 clones, around four fifths of them appearing once. The sample taken for sequencing was PBMCs. The receptors originated from a male donor in good health and CMV-seronegative. Each CDR3 is given with its conserved first and last residue. The order of the fields is D gene, J gene, clone size, V gene, CDR3 protein, CDR3 DNA. D genes are given only for firm matches. Not all rows give a size; the values are once, few, many and, for expanded clones, a class.

NA	TRBJ2-1	NA	TRBV9	CASSVAPQQRAGLFEQFF	TGTGCCAGCAGCGTAGCCCCGCAGCAGAGAGCTGGGCTGTTTGAGCAGTTCTTC
NA	TRBJ1-6	NA	TRBV9	CASSVGEGLGSPLHF	TGTGCCAGCAGCGTAGGAGAGGGTTTGGGGTCACCCCTCCACTTT
TRBD2	TRBJ2-7	NA	TRBV5-5	CASSLQLAGVEEQYF	TGTGCCAGCAGCTTGCAACTAGCGGGAGTGGAAGAGCAGTACTTC
NA	TRBJ2-5	NA	TRBV2	CASSESPEETQYF	TGTGCCAGCAGTGAGTCGCCAGAAGAGACCCAGTACTTC
NA	TRBJ2-7	NA	TRBV11-1	CASSLFGGGIVEQYF	TGTGCCAGCAGCTTATTTGGGGGGGGCATTGTGGAGCAGTACTTC
NA	TRBJ2-1	NA	TRBV6-1	CASRQPTYNEQFF	TGTGCCAGCAGGCAACCTACCTACAATGAGCAGTTCTTC
NA	TRBJ1-5	NA	TRBV6-5	CASSYSITGNQPQHF	TGTGCCAGCAGTTACTCGATAACAGGGAATCAGCCCCAGCATTTT
TRBD1	TRBJ2-7	NA	TRBV5-4	CASSQGRDSSYEQYF	TGTGCCAGCAGCCAAGGCCGGGACAGCTCCTACGAGCAGTACTTC
NA	TRBJ2-7	NA	TRBV18	CASSPRAGTALYEQYF	TGTGCCAGCTCACCAAGGGCGGGGACGGCCCTTTACGAGCAGTACTTC
NA	TRBJ1-6	NA	TRBV6-5	CASNLLGPNNSPLHF	TGTGCCAGCAATCTACTGGGCCCCAATAATTCACCCCTCCACTTT
NA	TRBJ2-3	NA	TRBV28	CASSLVQEPTDTQYF	TGTGCCAGCAGTTTGGTACAGGAGCCCACAGATACGCAGTATTTT
TRBD2	TRBJ2-7	few	TRBV28	CASSFGTSGRFSYEQYF	TGTGCCAGCAGTTTTGGGACTAGCGGGAGATTCTCCTACGAGCAGTACTTC
NA	TRBJ1-1	few	TRBV6-5	CASGLDGLRGAEAFF	TGTGCCAGCGGGTTGGACGGGCTCCGGGGTGCTGAAGCTTTCTTT
TRBD1	TRBJ2-7	NA	TRBV7-2	CASNWDRRYEQYF	TGTGCCAGCAACTGGGACAGACGCTACGAGCAGTACTTC
NA	TRBJ2-7	NA	TRBV19	CASSTPPYEQYF	TGTGCCAGTAGTACTCCCCCCTACGAGCAGTACTTC
TRBD2	TRBJ2-1	NA	TRBV10-3	CAISVWASGSNEQFF	TGTGCCATCAGTGTCTGGGCTAGCGGAAGCAATGAGCAGTTCTTC
TRBD2	TRBJ2-7	NA	TRBV11-3	CASSLSSGYEQYF	TGTGCCAGCAGCCTCTCTAGCGGCTACGAGCAGTACTTC
TRBD2	TRBJ2-2	NA	TRBV7-2	CASSPRLGLAGEDTGELFF	TGTGCCAGCAGCCCCCGATTGGGACTAGCGGGAGAAGACACCGGGGAGCTGTTTTTT
NA	TRBJ2-7	NA	TRBV28	CASSGTLPYEQYF	TGTGCCAGCTCCGGGACACTTCCCTACGAGCAGTACTTC
TRBD2	TRBJ2-3	NA	TRBV7-9	CASSLATSGTYTDTQYF	TGTGCCAGCAGCTTAGCTACTAGCGGGACTTACACAGATACGCAGTATTTT
TRBD1	TRBJ2-4	NA	TRBV7-9	CASSVDRDSSLAKNIQYF	TGTGCCAGCAGCGTTGATAGGGACAGCAGTCTAGCCAAAAACATTCAGTACTTC
NA	TRBJ2-1	NA	TRBV14	CASSRGTALSSYNEQFF	TGTGCCAGCAGCCGCGGGACAGCCCTGAGCTCCTACAATGAGCAGTTCTTC
TRBD1	TRBJ2-7	NA	TRBV14	CASSPQGQGYEQYF	TGTGCCAGCAGCCCGCAGGGACAGGGCTACGAGCAGTACTTC
TRBD1	TRBJ1-4	NA	TRBV23-1	CASSPTPTGQGNEKLFF	TGCGCCAGCAGTCCGACCCCGACAGGGCAAGGTAATGAAAAACTGTTTTTT
NA	TRBJ2-2	NA	TRBV5-5	CASSLSGQSNTGELFF	TGTGCCAGCAGTTTATCCGGACAGTCGAACACCGGGGAGCTGTTTTTT
NA	TRBJ2-7	NA	TRBV29-1	CSVEDSTGEWSSYEQYF	TGCAGCGTTGAAGATTCCACAGGAGAATGGAGCTCCTACGAGCAGTACTTC
TRBD2	TRBJ2-1	NA	TRBV27	CASSLSETSEQFF	TGTGCCAGCAGTTTATCCGAGACTAGCGAGCAGTTCTTC
NA	TRBJ1-1	few	TRBV10-3	CATTTATEAFF	TGTGCCACAACGACAGCTACAGAAGCTTTCTTT
NA	TRBJ2-2	NA	TRBV4-1	CASSQGPPGVIGTGELFF	TGCGCCAGCAGCCAAGGCCCCCCAGGGGTCATTGGCACCGGGGAGCTGTTTTTT
TRBD2	TRBJ2-1	NA	TRBV4-3	CASSLSSGSYNEQFF	TGCGCCAGCAGCCTCTCTAGCGGGAGCTACAATGAGCAGTTCTTC
TRBD2	TRBJ2-1	NA	TRBV5-1	CASSSGGGSYNEQFF	TGCGCCAGCAGCAGCGGGGGGGGCTCCTACAATGAGCAGTTCTTC
TRBD2	TRBJ2-3	NA	TRBV11-2	CASIGGEGHFGTTDTQYF	TGTGCCAGCATCGGGGGGGAGGGACACTTTGGGACCACAGATACGCAGTATTTT
NA	TRBJ2-3	NA	TRBV7-9	CASSSEASSDTQYF	TGTGCCAGCAGCTCGGAGGCTAGCTCCGATACGCAGTATTTT
NA	TRBJ1-2	NA	TRBV19	CASSIGSTLRSGYTF	TGTGCCAGTAGTATAGGGAGCACCCTCCGGTCTGGCTACACCTTC
NA	TRBJ1-6	once	TRBV7-9	CASSRTTESPLHF	TGTGCCAGCAGCCGAACGACGGAGTCACCCCTCCACTTT
NA	TRBJ2-7	NA	TRBV4-2	CASSQAATGSYEQYF	TGTGCCAGCAGCCAAGCCGCGACAGGTTCCTACGAGCAGTACTTC
NA	TRBJ1-3	NA	TRBV19	CASTTPGQKSTIYF	TGTGCCAGTACCACGCCAGGTCAGAAAAGTACCATATATTTT
NA	TRBJ2-3	NA	TRBV28	CASRVASESTDTQYF	TGTGCCAGCAGAGTCGCTAGCGAGAGCACAGATACGCAGTATTTT
NA	TRBJ2-7	NA	TRBV9	CASSVGGGSNEQYF	TGTGCCAGCAGCGTAGGTGGAGGGAGCAACGAGCAGTACTTC
NA	TRBJ1-2	NA	TRBV6-5	CASQPTGKGLGYTF	TGTGCCAGCCAACCCACAGGGAAGGGCTTAGGCTACACCTTC
TRBD1	TRBJ1-2	NA	TRBV13	CASSLGQGAIRGYTF	TGTGCCAGCAGCTTAGGCCAGGGGGCGATTCGGGGCTACACCTTC
NA	TRBJ1-5	NA	TRBV28	CASSFVRVDYSNQPQHF	TGTGCCAGCAGTTTTGTCAGAGTTGACTATAGCAATCAGCCCCAGCATTTT
TRBD2	TRBJ2-1	NA	TRBV7-9	CASSFITGAGADNEQFF	TGTGCCAGCAGCTTCATAACAGGAGCGGGGGCCGACAATGAGCAGTTCTTC
TRBD2	TRBJ2-1	NA	TRBV14	CASSQIRSGRAGDEQFF	TGTGCCAGCAGCCAAATCCGTAGCGGGAGGGCCGGCGATGAGCAGTTCTTC
NA	TRBJ1-2	NA	TRBV10-1	CASSDSRLSSYGYTF	TGCGCCAGCAGTGATTCGAGGTTATCCAGCTATGGCTACACCTTC
TRBD2	TRBJ2-1	NA	TRBV5-6	CASSSSGRVVEQFF	TGTGCCAGCAGCTCCAGCGGGAGGGTTGTTGAGCAGTTCTTC
TRBD1	TRBJ1-2	NA	TRBV10-3	CAISGADRGHNYGYTF	TGTGCCATCAGTGGGGCGGACAGGGGGCATAACTATGGCTACACCTTC
NA	TRBJ1-2	NA	TRBV7-9	CASSLNRVPYGYTF	TGTGCCAGCAGCTTAAACAGGGTCCCCTATGGCTACACCTTC
TRBD1	TRBJ1-5	NA	TRBV19	CARQDRAVQPQHF	TGTGCCAGACAGGACAGGGCCGTTCAGCCCCAGCATTTT
NA	TRBJ1-1	NA	TRBV5-4	CASSVGTPNTEAFF	TGTGCCAGCAGCGTCGGGACACCGAACACTGAAGCTTTCTTT
TRBD2	TRBJ2-1	NA	TRBV6-5	CASSYESGRVYNEQFF	TGTGCCAGCAGTTACGAGAGCGGGAGAGTCTACAATGAGCAGTTCTTC
TRBD1	TRBJ1-1	NA	TRBV7-9	CASRGQGAATEAFF	TGTGCCAGCAGAGGTCAGGGGGCGGCTACTGAAGCTTTCTTT
NA	TRBJ2-2	NA	TRBV27	CASKSGRPGELFF	TGTGCCAGCAAATCTGGCCGCCCCGGGGAGCTGTTTTTT
NA	TRBJ1-3	once	TRBV6-5	CASSRQAPGNTIYF	TGTGCCAGCAGTCGACAGGCCCCTGGAAACACCATATATTTT
NA	TRBJ2-1	NA	TRBV7-9	CASSVLQGGPEQFF	TGTGCCAGCAGCGTCCTCCAGGGAGGACCTGAGCAGTTCTTC
NA	TRBJ1-1	NA	TRBV7-9	CASSWQGTTEAFF	TGTGCCAGCAGTTGGCAGGGTACCACTGAAGCTTTCTTT
NA	TRBJ2-1	once	TRBV2	CARDFPPDEQFF	TGTGCCAGGGACTTCCCGCCGGATGAGCAGTTCTTC
TRBD2	TRBJ2-5	NA	TRBV5-6	CASSWEFGGGQETQYF	TGTGCCAGCAGCTGGGAATTTGGGGGGGGTCAAGAGACCCAGTACTTC
NA	TRBJ1-5	NA	TRBV6-1	CASSEAHGLQGEPQHF	TGTGCCAGCAGTGAAGCGCATGGTCTACAGGGTGAGCCCCAGCATTTT
TRBD1	TRBJ2-5	NA	TRBV6-5	CASRQGRETQYF	TGTGCCAGCAGACAGGGGCGAGAGACCCAGTACTTC